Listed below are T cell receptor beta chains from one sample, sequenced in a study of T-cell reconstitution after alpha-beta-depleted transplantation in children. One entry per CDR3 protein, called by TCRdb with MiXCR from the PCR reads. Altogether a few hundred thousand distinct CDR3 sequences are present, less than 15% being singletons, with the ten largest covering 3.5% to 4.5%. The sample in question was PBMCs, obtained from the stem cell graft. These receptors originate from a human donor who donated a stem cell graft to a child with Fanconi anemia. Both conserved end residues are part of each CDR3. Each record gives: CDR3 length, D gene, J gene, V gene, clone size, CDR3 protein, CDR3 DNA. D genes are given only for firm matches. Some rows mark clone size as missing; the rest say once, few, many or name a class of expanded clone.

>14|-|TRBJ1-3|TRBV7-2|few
CASSLKRGPNTIYF
TGTGCCAGCAGCTTAAAGCGGGGGCCTAACACCATATATTTT
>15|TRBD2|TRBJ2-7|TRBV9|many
CASSVQAGGRYEQYF
TGTGCCAGCAGCGTCCAAGCGGGGGGGCGGTACGAGCAGTACTTC
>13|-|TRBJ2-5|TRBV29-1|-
CSVNRDTQETQYF
TGCAGCGTAAACCGGGACACCCAAGAGACCCAGTACTTC
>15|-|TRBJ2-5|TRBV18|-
CASSPSGRNAETQYF
TGTGCCAGCTCACCATCAGGGAGGAATGCAGAGACCCAGTACTTC
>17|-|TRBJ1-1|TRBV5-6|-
CASSPSSEGGFATEAFF
TGTGCCAGCAGCCCGAGTTCCGAAGGAGGGTTTGCCACTGAAGCTTTCTTT
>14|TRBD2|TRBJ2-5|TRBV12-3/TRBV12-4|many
CASSLVGGKETQYF
TGTGCCAGCAGTTTAGTGGGAGGGAAAGAGACCCAGTACTTC
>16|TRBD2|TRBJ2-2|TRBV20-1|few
CSARKERDVNTGELFF
TGCAGTGCTAGGAAGGAGCGGGACGTGAACACCGGGGAGCTGTTTTTT
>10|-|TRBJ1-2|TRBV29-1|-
CSVADNGYTF
TGCAGCGTTGCGGATAATGGCTACACCTTC
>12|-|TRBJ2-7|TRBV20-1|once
CSLPRTDYEQYF
TGCAGCCTCCCCCGGACTGATTACGAGCAGTACTTC
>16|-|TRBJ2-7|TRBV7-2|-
CASSLQGGGSSYEQYF
TGTGCCAGCAGCTTACAGGGGGGGGGAAGCTCCTACGAGCAGTACTTC
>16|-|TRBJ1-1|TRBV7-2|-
CASSLFPRGRNTEAFF
TGTGCCAGCAGCTTATTCCCCAGGGGACGGAACACTGAAGCTTTCTTT
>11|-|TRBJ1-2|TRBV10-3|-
CANHGGNGYTF
TGTGCCAATCACGGAGGGAATGGCTACACCTTC
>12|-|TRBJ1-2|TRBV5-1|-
CASSLEAVYYTF
TGCGCCAGCAGCTTGGAGGCCGTTTACTACACCTTC
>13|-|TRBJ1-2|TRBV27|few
CASSLSEKVSYTF
TGTGCCAGCAGTTTATCGGAAAAGGTTTCCTACACCTTC
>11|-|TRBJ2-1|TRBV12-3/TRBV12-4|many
CASSFVNEQFF
TGTGCCAGCAGTTTTGTCAATGAGCAGTTCTTC
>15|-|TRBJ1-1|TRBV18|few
CASSLHFGDISEAFF
TGTGCCAGCTCACTCCATTTCGGGGACATCAGTGAAGCTTTCTTT
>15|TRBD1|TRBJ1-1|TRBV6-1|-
CASKDRGLSNTEAFF
TGTGCCAGCAAGGACAGGGGGCTCTCGAACACTGAAGCTTTCTTT
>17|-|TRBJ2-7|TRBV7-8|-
CASSPGPGTREPHEQYF
TGTGCCAGCAGCCCCGGCCCGGGGACAAGGGAACCCCACGAGCAGTACTTC
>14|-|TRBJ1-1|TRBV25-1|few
CASSEYSMNTEAFF
TGTGCCAGCAGTGAATATAGCATGAACACTGAAGCTTTCTTT
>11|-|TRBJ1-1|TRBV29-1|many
CSVVSDTEAFF
TGCAGCGTTGTTAGCGACACTGAAGCTTTCTTT
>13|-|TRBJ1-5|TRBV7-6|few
CASSHRSNQPQHF
TGTGCCAGCAGCCACCGGAGCAATCAGCCCCAGCATTTT
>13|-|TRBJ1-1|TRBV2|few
CASTETSGLEAFF
TGTGCCAGCACTGAAACTTCCGGACTCGAAGCTTTCTTT
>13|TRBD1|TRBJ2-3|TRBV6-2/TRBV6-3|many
CASGAGGTDTQYF
TGTGCCAGTGGGGCAGGGGGAACAGATACGCAGTATTTT
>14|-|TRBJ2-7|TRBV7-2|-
CASSRRDTHYEQYF
TGTGCCAGCAGCCGCCGGGACACCCACTACGAGCAGTACTTC
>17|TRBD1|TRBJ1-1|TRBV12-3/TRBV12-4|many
CASRIRQGAVGNTEAFF
TGTGCCAGCAGGATCAGACAGGGGGCAGTTGGGAACACTGAAGCTTTCTTT
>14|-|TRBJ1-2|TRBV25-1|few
CASSASSRPYGYTF
TGTGCCAGCAGTGCATCCTCCCGGCCCTATGGCTACACCTTC
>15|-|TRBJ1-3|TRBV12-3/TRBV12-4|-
CASRLGGFSGNTIYF
TGTGCCAGCAGACTAGGGGGGTTCTCTGGAAACACCATATATTTT
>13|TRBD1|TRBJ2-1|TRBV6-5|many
CASRKTGNNEQFF
TGTGCCAGCAGAAAGACAGGGAACAATGAGCAGTTCTTC
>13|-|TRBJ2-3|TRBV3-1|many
CASSPRGTPLGYF
TGTGCCAGCAGCCCACGAGGGACACCCCTGGGGTATTTT
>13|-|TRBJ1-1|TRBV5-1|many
CASSSHLNTEAFF
TGTGCCAGCAGCTCCCACTTGAACACTGAAGCTTTCTTT
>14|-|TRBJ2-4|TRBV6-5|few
CASSYSIRGDIQYF
TGTGCCAGCAGTTACTCGATTCGGGGAGACATTCAGTACTTC
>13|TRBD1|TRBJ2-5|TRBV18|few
CASSPQGAETQYF
TGTGCCAGCTCACCACAGGGGGCAGAGACCCAGTACTTC
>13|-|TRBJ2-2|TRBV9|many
CASSVATAGELFF
TGTGCCAGCAGCGTAGCTACGGCCGGGGAGCTGTTTTTT
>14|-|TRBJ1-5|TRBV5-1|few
CASSPSNSNQPQHF
TGCGCCAGCAGCCCCTCAAATAGCAATCAGCCCCAGCATTTT
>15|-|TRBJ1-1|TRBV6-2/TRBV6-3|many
CASSRTRARGTEAFF
TGTGCCAGCAGTCGTACCAGGGCTCGGGGCACTGAAGCTTTCTTT
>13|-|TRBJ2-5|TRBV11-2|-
CASSFTVTETQYF
TGTGCCAGCAGTTTTACCGTGACGGAGACCCAGTACTTC
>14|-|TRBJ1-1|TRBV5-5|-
CASSRGIMNTEAFF
TGTGCCAGCAGCCGAGGTATTATGAACACTGAAGCTTTCTTT
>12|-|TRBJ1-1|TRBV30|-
CACSAWGTEAFF
TGTGCCTGTTCCGCATGGGGCACTGAAGCTTTCTTT
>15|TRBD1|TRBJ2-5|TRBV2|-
CASSTQGQEEETQYF
TGTGCCAGCAGTACCCAGGGACAGGAAGAAGAGACCCAGTACTTC
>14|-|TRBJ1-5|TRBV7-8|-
CASSPGNEDQPQHF
TGTGCCAGCAGCCCGGGTAACGAGGATCAGCCCCAGCATTTT